This passage covers 2 T cell receptor beta chains from one sample sequenced in a study of blood T cell repertoires in COVID-19. The repertoire was sequenced with immunoSEQ multiplex PCR; TCRdb's copy has only in-frame clones and lacks some. The profile covers approximately 140,000 clones, with over 80% appearing a single time and roughly 8.7% taken by the ten largest. Sequencing was performed on peripheral blood. Source of these receptors: a man aged 25-45 years with COVID-19, enrolled during active disease.

This chain uses TRBV5-1 with TRBJ1-6; no firm D call. Trimming took off 7 bases at V and 8 bases at J, with 16 bases between the two ends. This CDR3 spans 14 amino acids. CDR1 is SGHRS, CDR2 YFSETQ, per germline. This CDR3 is CASAPGEADSPLHF. Here the CDR3 DNA reads TGCGCCAGCGCCCCCGGGGAGGCGGATTCACCCCTCCACTTT.

The gene calls are TRBV3-1 (or the pseudogene TRBV3-2) and TRBJ2-7; TRBD1 matches 10 bases. CDR1 LGHDT and CDR2 YNNKEL come from the germline V gene (reference sequence). The CDR3 runs to 15 residues. The V segment lost 4 bases and the J segment 3 bases; nucleotides outside the gene matches: 6. The CDR3 coding sequence is TGTGCCAGCAGCCGCGGGACAGGGGCTATCTACGAGCAGTACTTC. The encoded protein is CASSRGTGAIYEQYF.